This TCR beta chain is drawn from a study of shared clonotypes between healthy human individuals. The CDR3 contains 14 residues. V shed 0 bases and J shed 4 bases, with 11 bases lying between them. Germline CDR1 is SGHRS and CDR2 is YFSETQ. Method: immunoSEQ multiplex PCR; TCRdb's copy keeps in-frame clones and lacks some. The sample shows about 580,000 clones, more than 95% of them seen only once. Naive CD8 cells lacked CD45RO and underwent positive selection for CCR7, leaving out terminally differentiated effector memory CD45RA+ cells. Donors were healthy HIV-negative adults without recent acute infections or vaccinations. In regard to this clone: Its antigen remains unidentified. Different DNA sequences within this sample yield the same CDR3.

Broader study findings: Of the naive CD4 clonotypes, approximately 5% were shared across a handful of donors. With few donors, the genetic and exposure-history diversity represented was limited.

Sequenced input: naive CD8+ T cells sorted from blood. This receptor was obtained from a man younger than 40 in good health. The V call is TRBV5-1, the J call TRBJ2-7, with D tentatively TRBD1 (5 bases). The CDR3 is CASSLGQGPYEQYF. CDR3 nucleotide sequence: TGCGCCAGCAGCTTGGGTCAGGGTCCTTACGAGCAGTACTTC.